The 5 T cell receptor beta chains below all came from one sample that was sequenced in a study of human T cells and chemical hapten exposure. MiXCR, run by TCRdb on the RACE reads, gives a single entry per CDR3 protein. The sample includes 120,000 to 150,000 distinct CDR3 sequences, over 9.5% of them seen just once. Time point indicated: patch test 2, 6 weeks after DPC sensitization. The sample's treatment: therapeutic diphenylcyclopropenone sensitization with weekly scalp DPC. This specimen consisted of whole blood, obtained in connection with sensitization to the hapten diphenylcyclopropenone (DPC). These receptors were collected from a woman aged 45 to 65 with alopecia areata. Some clones in this sample may be carry-over from other donors' samples.

The chain uses TRBV24-1 and TRBJ2-1; 7 positions agree with TRBD1. J was trimmed by 13 bases and V by 4 bases; bases with no gene match: 6. Germline V lookup: CDR1 KGHDR, CDR2 SFDVKD. The CDR3 runs to 12 residues. The CDR3 DNA follows: TGTGCCACCAGTGACGCTCCAGGGGGACAGTTCTTC. It yields the protein CATSDAPGGQFF.

A word on this clonotype: An end of the junction differs from the germline gene, which may be a read error. The rearrangement links TRBV6-2 or TRBV6-3 to TRBJ1-1; D not certain. CDR3 size: 16 residues. CDR1 is MNHEY and CDR2 is SVGEGT in the germline V gene. The CDR3 sequence is CASSYSRADPYGEVFF. The CDR3 region has the DNA TGTGCCAGCAGTTACTCGAGGGCAGATCCGTACGGTGAAGTTTTCTTT.

This chain joins TRBV4-3 and TRBJ2-1; D gene uncertain. V was clipped by 0 bases and J by 2 bases, with 8 bases between them. The germline CDR1 and CDR2 sequences are LGHNA and YSLEER. CDR3 length: 15 residues. The CDR3 bases are TGCGCCAGCAGCCAAGATTGGCCAACCTACAATGAGCAGTTCTTC. Amino acid sequence: CASSQDWPTYNEQFF.

The chain has TRBV7-9 and TRBJ2-5; 8 bases map to TRBD2. The CDR3 loop spans 16 amino acids. Germline V CDR1 and CDR2: SEHNR, FQNEAQ (reference sequence). V lost 4 bases and J lost 3; bases outside the gene matches: 10. Written as DNA, the CDR3 is TGTGCCAGCAGCTGGGGTATACTAGCGGCGGAAGAGACCCAGTACTTC. Its protein product is CASSWGILAAEETQYF. Full variable domain (outside the CDR3, taken from reference TRBV7-9 and TRBJ2-5): DTGVSQNPRHKITKRGQNVTFRCDPISEHNRLYWYRQTLGQGPEFLTYFQNEAQLEKSRLLSDRFSAERPKGSFSTLEIQRTEQGDSAMYLCASSWGILAAEETQYFGPGTRLLVL.

The sample holds a few counts of this clonotype. The gene calls are TRBV5-1 and TRBJ1-3, with D hard to call. The CDR3 has 16 residues. V lost 4 bases and J lost 0, with 14 bases in between. CDR1 and CDR2 from the germline V gene are SGHRS and YFSETQ. CDR3 in DNA: TGCGCCAGCAGCGCAGGACCGCCAGTCTCTGGAAACACCATATATTTT. Protein: CASSAGPPVSGNTIYF.